What follows are 10 T cell receptor beta chains derived from one specimen sequenced in a study of blood T cells in healthy people across ages. It was with a sample-barcoded 5' primer and a J-beta primer mix that a second PCR of roughly 6 to 12 cycles was run. TCRdb re-called the 5' RACE reads with MiXCR, one entry per CDR3 protein. The sample lists 650,000 to 900,000 distinct CDR3 sequences, 55% to 65% occurring once. Sequenced sample: blood. These receptors were taken from a man aged 25-40 years in good health.

This clonotype was observed a handful of times. The chain combines TRBV12-3 or TRBV12-4 with TRBJ2-5; D is perhaps TRBD2 (5 bases). Trimming pared 6 bases from V and 1 base from J, leaving 12 bases between. This CDR3 has 14 amino acids. CDR3 sequence reads: CASRSAGIQETQYF. Written as DNA, the CDR3 is TGTGCCAGCAGGTCGGCCGGGATCCAAGAGACCCAGTACTTC.

The chain couples TRBV7-2 to TRBJ1-6; TRBD1 agrees at 8 bases. The germline V gene has CDR1 SGHTA and CDR2 FQGNSA. This CDR3 region has 15 residues. The ends lost 5 bases at V and 6 bases at J; junction bases unmatched: 6. The CDR3 DNA reads TGTGCCAGCAGCCCTAGACAGGGGAGTAATTCACCCCTCCACTTT. Amino acids: CASSPRQGSNSPLHF.

This sequence joins TRBV15 and TRBJ2-5, with D perhaps TRBD1 (5 bases). The CDR3 covers 13 residues. Trimming cost V 2 bases and J 3 bases, with 7 bases left between them. Germline V gene data show CDR1 as LNHNV and CDR2 as YYDKDF (reference sequence). CDR3 DNA sequence: TGTGCCACCAGCAGAAGGGGTAAAGAGACCCAGTACTTC. It is translated as CATSRRGKETQYF.

This clonotype appeared a few times. A junction end diverges from the germline sequence, so it may reflect a read error. The V call is TRBV5-1, the J call TRBJ1-6, with a possible D match to TRBD1 (5 bases). The CDR3 has 20 residues. Germline values: CDR1 SGHRS, CDR2 YFSETQ. The CDR3 bases are TGCGCCAGCAGTTTGGGACGGGAGCTTGGGACGAGCTCCTATAATTCACCCCTCCACTTT. It encodes CASSLGRELGTSSYNSPLHF.

The gene calls are TRBV28 and TRBJ2-2; D gene unclear. The CDR3 consists of 14 residues. The V and J ends lost 5 bases and 1 base respectively, with 8 bases between them. Per germline, CDR1 MDHEN and CDR2 SYDVKM. In nucleotides, the CDR3 is TGTGCCAGCAGTCAACAAGAGAACACCGGGGAGCTGTTTTTT. Translated, it gives CASSQQENTGELFF.

The chain uses TRBV29-1 and TRBJ1-1, with TRBD1 identical over 9 bases. Germline V gene lookup returns CDR1 SQVTM and CDR2 ANQGSEA. This CDR3 region has 10 residues. Trimming removed 6 bases from V and 8 bases from J; junction bases left unmatched: 1. CDR3 protein: CSVGTGEAFF. CDR3 coding DNA: TGCAGCGTAGGGACAGGGGAAGCTTTCTTT.

This clonotype was counted a few times. The genes are TRBV12-3 or TRBV12-4 and TRBJ2-3; 8 bases map to TRBD2. There are 12 residues in the CDR3. The ends lost 4 bases at V and 8 bases at J; junction bases unmatched: 2. CDR3 sequence reads: CASSSGLATQYF. As DNA, the CDR3 is TGTGCCAGCAGTTCCGGACTAGCTACGCAGTATTTT.

This clonotype was seen only once. The chain recombines TRBV12-3 or TRBV12-4 with TRBJ2-3; no clear D gene. The CDR3 contains 13 residues. The V end was cut by 3 bases, the J end by 3 bases, with 7 bases between. Here the CDR3 DNA reads TGTGCCAGCAGTTTTATGGGAACAGATACGCAGTATTTT. The encoded protein is CASSFMGTDTQYF.

The gene calls are TRBV2 and TRBJ2-3, with 10 bases aligning to TRBD2. V shed 6 bases and J 3 bases; nucleotides not matched to a gene: 6. From germline, CDR1 is SNHLY and CDR2 FYNNEI. CDR3 length equals 15 residues. The CDR3 loop reads CASRLSGGNTDTQYF. CDR3 nucleotide sequence: TGTGCCAGCAGACTTAGCGGGGGGAATACAGATACGCAGTATTTT. Full variable domain (remainder filled in from reference TRBV2 and TRBJ2-3): EPEVTQTPSHQVTQMGQEVILRCVPISNHLYFYWYRQILGQKVEFLVSFYNNEISEKSEIFDDQFSVERPDGSNFTLKIRSTKLEDSAMYFCASRLSGGNTDTQYFGPGTRLTVL.

V is TRBV12-3 or TRBV12-4 and J is TRBJ1-5; D unclear. V dropped 7 bases and J dropped 3 bases, with 16 bases sitting between them. CDR3 length: 15 amino acids. CDR3 sequence: CASTNNEGPNQPQHF. In DNA, the CDR3 is TGTGCCAGCACCAATAACGAGGGCCCCAATCAGCCCCAGCATTTT.